This T cell receptor beta chain was sequenced during a study of Ad26.COV2.S vaccination and SARS-CoV-2 variants. Study details: Ad26.COV2.S shots went into the muscle once or twice, 56 days apart.

Trimming took 5 bases from V and 7 from J, leaving 14 bases between them. Germline V lookup: CDR1 SQVTM, CDR2 ANQGSEA. The CDR3 is made up of 13 amino acids. Specified treatment: 15 to 20 received Ad26.COV2.S at low or high dose, single or two shots; 5 received placebo; per-sample allocation not given. Sampling was performed 63 days after the first vaccine or placebo injection. Donation came from an adult in Boston who was aged 18-55 years. Sequenced by immunoSEQ multiplex PCR; TCRdb stores in-frame clones only, minus some. The repertoire holds 380,000 or so clones, with roughly 85% as singletons. The material sequenced was peripheral blood, taken in a trial of Ad26.COV2.S vaccine versus placebo. The source is a person between 18 and 65 years old who received the Ad26.COV2.S COVID-19 vaccine or a placebo. V usage is TRBV29-1 and J usage is TRBJ2-2, with D uncertain. This chain's CDR3 is CSVKGRFSGELFF. In DNA form, the CDR3 reads TGCAGCGTTAAGGGCCGGTTCAGCGGGGAGCTGTTTTTT.